This TCR beta chain was found in a study of blood T cell repertoires in COVID-19. Clones were read by immunoSEQ multiplex PCR, and TCRdb kept only the in-frame ones, dropping some. The table lists roughly 220,000 clones, 80% of them singletons. Sequenced: PBMCs or T cells enriched from blood (not recorded which). The receptor comes from a man aged 25 to 45 with acute COVID-19.

The CDR3 loop reads CSAGRYVLTF. The CDR3 region has the DNA TGCAGCGCCGGGAGGTACGTCCTGACTTTC. The chain couples TRBV29-1 to TRBJ2-6; 7 nucleotides agree with TRBD2. CDR3 length: 10 amino acids. Germline lookup yields CDR1 SQVTM and CDR2 ANQGSEA. Trimming at V came to 7 bases and at J to 11 bases, leaving 2 bases not matched to a gene.